This TCR beta chain was retrieved from a study of molecular identifiers for immune sequencing clone quantification. The CDR3 consists of 15 residues. From germline, CDR1 is MNHNS and CDR2 SASEGT. TCRdb used MiXCR to reprocess the PCR reads, holding one entry per CDR3 protein. The table records around 40,000 distinct CDR3 sequences, 19% of them present only once. A remark on this clonotype: A read error may produce the germline difference seen at one junction end.

This clonotype was sampled from a human donor in good health. Some libraries in this study had Jurkat cell RNA spiked in. The V call is TRBV6-1, the J call TRBJ1-1; D is unresolved. Sample: naive CD8+ T cells from blood, with Jurkat cell RNA spiked in. The subset here: FACS-sorted CD8+CD4-CCR7+CD45RA+ naive T cells. CDR3 nucleotides: TGTGCCAGTAGTGAACGCTCGACATTCAACACTGAAGCTTTCTTT. Translating it yields CASSERSTFNTEAFF.